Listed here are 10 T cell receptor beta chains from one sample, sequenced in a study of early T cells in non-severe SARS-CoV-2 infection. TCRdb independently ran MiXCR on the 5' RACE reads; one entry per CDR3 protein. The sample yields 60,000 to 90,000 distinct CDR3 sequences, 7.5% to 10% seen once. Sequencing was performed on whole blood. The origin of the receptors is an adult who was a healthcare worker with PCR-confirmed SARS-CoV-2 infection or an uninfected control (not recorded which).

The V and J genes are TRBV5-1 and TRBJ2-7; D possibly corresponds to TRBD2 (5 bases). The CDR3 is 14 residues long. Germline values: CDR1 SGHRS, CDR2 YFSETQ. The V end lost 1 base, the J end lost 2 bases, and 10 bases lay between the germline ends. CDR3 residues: CASSLKASTYEQYF. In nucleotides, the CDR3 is TGCGCCAGCAGCTTGAAGGCTAGCACCTACGAGCAGTACTTC.

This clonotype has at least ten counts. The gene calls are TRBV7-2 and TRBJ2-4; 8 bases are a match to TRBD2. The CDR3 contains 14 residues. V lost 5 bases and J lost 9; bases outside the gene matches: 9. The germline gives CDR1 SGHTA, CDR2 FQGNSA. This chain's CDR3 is CASSLSGSVSIQYF. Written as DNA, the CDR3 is TGTGCCAGCAGCCTCAGCGGGAGTGTAAGCATTCAGTACTTC.

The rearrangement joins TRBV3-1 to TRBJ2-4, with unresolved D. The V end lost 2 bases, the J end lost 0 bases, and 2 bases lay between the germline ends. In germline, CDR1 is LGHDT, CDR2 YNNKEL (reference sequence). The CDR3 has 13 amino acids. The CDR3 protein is CASSQLAKNIQYF. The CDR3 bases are TGTGCCAGCAGCCAACTAGCCAAAAACATTCAGTACTTC.

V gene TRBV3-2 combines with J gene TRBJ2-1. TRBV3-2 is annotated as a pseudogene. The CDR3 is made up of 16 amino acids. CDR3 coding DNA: TGTGCCAGCAGCCAAGAAGGGATAATAGCCTACAATGAGCAGTTCTTC. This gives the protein CASSQEGIIAYNEQFF.

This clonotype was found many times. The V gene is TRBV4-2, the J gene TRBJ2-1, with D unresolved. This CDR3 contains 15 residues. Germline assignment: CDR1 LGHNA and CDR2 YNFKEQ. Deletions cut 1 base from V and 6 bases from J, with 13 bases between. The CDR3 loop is CASSQAPFVANEQFF. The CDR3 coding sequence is TGTGCCAGCAGCCAAGCGCCCTTCGTAGCCAATGAGCAGTTCTTC.

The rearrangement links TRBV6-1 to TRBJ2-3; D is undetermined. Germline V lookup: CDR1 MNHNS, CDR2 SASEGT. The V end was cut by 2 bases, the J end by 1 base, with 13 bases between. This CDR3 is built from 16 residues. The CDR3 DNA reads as TGTGCCAGCAGTGAATTTGGTGGCAGACGCACAGATACGCAGTATTTT. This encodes CASSEFGGRRTDTQYF.

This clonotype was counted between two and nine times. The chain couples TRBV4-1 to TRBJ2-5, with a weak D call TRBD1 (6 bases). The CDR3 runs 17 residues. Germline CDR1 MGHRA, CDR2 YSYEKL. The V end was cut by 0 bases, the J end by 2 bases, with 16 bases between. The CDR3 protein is CASSQDSRARGQETQYF. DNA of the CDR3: TGCGCCAGCAGCCAAGATAGCCGGGCGAGGGGGCAAGAGACCCAGTACTTC.

Here the CDR3 DNA reads TGCAGTGCTGGCTTGGGACAGTTAGAGACCCAGTACTTC. The encoded protein is CSAGLGQLETQYF. This chain links TRBV20-1 with TRBJ2-5; 7 nucleotides align to TRBD1. V lost 5 bases, J lost 4 bases, and 7 bases stayed unmatched. Germline V gene lookup returns CDR1 DFQATT and CDR2 SNEGSKA (reference sequence). The CDR3 loop spans 13 amino acids.

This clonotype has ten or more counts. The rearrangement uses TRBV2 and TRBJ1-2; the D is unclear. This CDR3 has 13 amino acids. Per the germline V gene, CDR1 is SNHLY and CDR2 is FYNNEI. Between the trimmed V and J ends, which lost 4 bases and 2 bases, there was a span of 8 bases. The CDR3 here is CASSANVNYGYTF. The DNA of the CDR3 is TGTGCCAGCAGTGCCAACGTCAACTATGGCTACACCTTC.

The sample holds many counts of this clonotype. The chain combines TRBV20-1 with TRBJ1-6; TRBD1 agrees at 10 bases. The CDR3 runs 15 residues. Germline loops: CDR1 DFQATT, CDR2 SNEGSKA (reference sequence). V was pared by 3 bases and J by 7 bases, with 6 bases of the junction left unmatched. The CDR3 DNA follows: TGCAGTGCTAGCCAGACAGGGGGCGGGAATTCACCCCTCCACTTT. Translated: CSASQTGGGNSPLHF.